The T cell receptor (beta chain) under discussion was sequenced for a study of cytomegalovirus exposure and HLA in healthy donors. Broader study findings: The classifier was said to identify cytomegalovirus status with high specificity and sensitivity.

Primers: 60 Vbeta forward and 13 Jbeta reverse. TCRdb's copy holds only in-frame clones and misses some; the assay was immunoSEQ multiplex PCR. The table has 140,000 or so clones, 70% to 80% seen once. Germline CDR1 is SGDLS and CDR2 is YYNGEE. V was shortened by 4 bases and J by 5 bases, with 19 bases between the two germline ends. This CDR3 is 15 amino acids long. A remark on this clone: Its cognate antigen is unknown.

This TCR was sampled from a woman aged 18-30 years in good health and CMV-seropositive. The V gene is TRBV9, the J gene TRBJ2-7; D possibly corresponds to TRBD2 (7 bases). The sample comprised PBMCs. The CDR3 DNA follows: TGTGCCAGCAGCCCCCAGCAAGGGGGGGATCACGAGCAGTACTTC. This gives the protein CASSPQQGGDHEQYF.